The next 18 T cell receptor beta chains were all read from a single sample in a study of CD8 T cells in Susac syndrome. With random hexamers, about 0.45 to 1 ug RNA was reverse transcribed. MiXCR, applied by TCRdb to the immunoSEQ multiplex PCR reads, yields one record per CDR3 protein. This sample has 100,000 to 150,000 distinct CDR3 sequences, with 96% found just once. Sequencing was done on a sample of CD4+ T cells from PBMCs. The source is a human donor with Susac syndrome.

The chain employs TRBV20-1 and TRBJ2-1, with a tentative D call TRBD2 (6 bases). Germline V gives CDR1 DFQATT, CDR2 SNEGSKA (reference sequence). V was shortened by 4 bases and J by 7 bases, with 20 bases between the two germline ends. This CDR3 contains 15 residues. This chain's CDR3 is CSATFETPGRNEQFF. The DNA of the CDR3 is TGCAGTGCTACGTTCGAGACCCCTGGGAGGAATGAGCAGTTCTTC.

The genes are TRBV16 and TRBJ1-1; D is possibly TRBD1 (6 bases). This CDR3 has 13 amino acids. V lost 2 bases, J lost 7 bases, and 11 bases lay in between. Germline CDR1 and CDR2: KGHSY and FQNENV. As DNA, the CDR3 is TGTGCCAGCAGCCAACGACAGGCCTTTGAAGCTTTCTTT. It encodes CASSQRQAFEAFF.

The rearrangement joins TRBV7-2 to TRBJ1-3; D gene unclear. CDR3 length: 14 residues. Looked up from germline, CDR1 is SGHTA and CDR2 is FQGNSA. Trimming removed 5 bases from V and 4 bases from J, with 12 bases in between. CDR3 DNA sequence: TGTGCCAGCAGCCCCCCGGGGAGAGGAAACACCATATATTTT. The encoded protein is CASSPPGRGNTIYF.

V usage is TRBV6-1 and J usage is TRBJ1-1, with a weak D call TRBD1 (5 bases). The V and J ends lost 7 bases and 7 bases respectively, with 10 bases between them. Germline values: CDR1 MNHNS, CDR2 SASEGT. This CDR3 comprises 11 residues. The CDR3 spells CASKGQGEAFF. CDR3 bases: TGTGCCAGCAAAGGGCAGGGTGAAGCTTTCTTT.

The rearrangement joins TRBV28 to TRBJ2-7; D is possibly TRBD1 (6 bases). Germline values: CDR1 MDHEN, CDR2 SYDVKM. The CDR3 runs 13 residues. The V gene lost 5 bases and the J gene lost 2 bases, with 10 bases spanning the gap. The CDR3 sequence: CASSGQGPYEQYF. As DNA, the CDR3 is TGTGCCAGCAGTGGGCAGGGGCCCTACGAGCAGTACTTC.

The CDR3 region has the DNA TGTGCCAGCAGCCCGAAGGGACCCTACGAGCAGTACTTC. This sequence encodes CASSPKGPYEQYF. The chain recombines TRBV27 with TRBJ2-7, with D perhaps TRBD1 or TRBD2 (5 bases each). CDR1 is MNHEY, CDR2 SMNVEV, per germline (reference sequence). The CDR3 totals 13 residues. V lost 6 bases and J 2 bases, leaving 11 bases between the germline ends.

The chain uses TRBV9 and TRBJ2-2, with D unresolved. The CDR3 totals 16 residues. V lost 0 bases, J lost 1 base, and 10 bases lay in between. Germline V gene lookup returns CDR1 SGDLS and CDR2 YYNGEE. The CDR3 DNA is TGTGCCAGCAGCGTAGCTACCCAGCTGAACACCGGGGAGCTGTTTTTT. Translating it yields CASSVATQLNTGELFF. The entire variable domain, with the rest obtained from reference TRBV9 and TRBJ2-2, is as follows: DSGVTQTPKHLITATGQRVTLRCSPRSGDLSVYWYQQSLDQGLQFLIQYYNGEERAKGNILERFSAQQFPDLHSELNLSSLELGDSALYFCASSVATQLNTGELFFGEGSRLTVL.

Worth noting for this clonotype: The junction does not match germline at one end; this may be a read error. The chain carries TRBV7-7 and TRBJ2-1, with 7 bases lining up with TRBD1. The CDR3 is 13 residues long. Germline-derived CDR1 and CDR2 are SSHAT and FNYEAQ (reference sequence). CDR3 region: CASSLGQANEQFF. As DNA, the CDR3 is TGTGCTAGCAGCCTCGGACAGGCCAATGAGCAGTTCTTC. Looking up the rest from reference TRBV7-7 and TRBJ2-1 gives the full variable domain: GAGVSQSPRYKVTKRGQDVTLRCDPISSHATLYWYQQALGQGPEFLTYFNYEAQPDKSGLPSDRFSAERPEGSISTLTIQRTEQRDSAMYRCASSLGQANEQFFGPGTRLTVL.

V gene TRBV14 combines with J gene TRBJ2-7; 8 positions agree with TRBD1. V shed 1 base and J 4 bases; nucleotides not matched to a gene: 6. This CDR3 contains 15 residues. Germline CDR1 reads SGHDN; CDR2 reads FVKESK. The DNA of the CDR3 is TGTGCCAGCAGCCAAGTCGGACAGGGAAGGTACGAGCAGTACTTC. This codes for CASSQVGQGRYEQYF.

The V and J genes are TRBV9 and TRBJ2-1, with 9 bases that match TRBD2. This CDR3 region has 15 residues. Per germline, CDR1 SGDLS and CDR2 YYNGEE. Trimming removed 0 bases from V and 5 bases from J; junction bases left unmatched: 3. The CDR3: CASSVGLADDNEQFF. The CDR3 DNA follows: TGTGCCAGCAGCGTAGGACTAGCGGACGACAATGAGCAGTTCTTC.

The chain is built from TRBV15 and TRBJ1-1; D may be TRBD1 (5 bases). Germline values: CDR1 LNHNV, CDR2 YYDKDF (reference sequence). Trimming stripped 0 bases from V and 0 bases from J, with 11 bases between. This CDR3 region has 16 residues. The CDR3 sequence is CATSRETGTVNTEAFF. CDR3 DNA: TGTGCCACCAGCAGAGAAACCGGGACGGTGAACACTGAAGCTTTCTTT.

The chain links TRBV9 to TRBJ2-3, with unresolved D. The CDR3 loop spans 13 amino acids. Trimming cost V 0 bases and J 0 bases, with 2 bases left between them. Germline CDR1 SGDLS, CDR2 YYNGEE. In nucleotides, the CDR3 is TGTGCCAGCAGCGTAGGTAGCACAGATACGCAGTATTTT. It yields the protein CASSVGSTDTQYF.

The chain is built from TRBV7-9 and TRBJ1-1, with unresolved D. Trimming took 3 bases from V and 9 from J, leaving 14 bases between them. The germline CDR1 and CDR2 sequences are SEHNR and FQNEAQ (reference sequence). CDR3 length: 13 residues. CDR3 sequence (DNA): TGTGCCAGCAGCTTCAAGGGATTAGGTCAAGCTTTCTTT. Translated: CASSFKGLGQAFF.

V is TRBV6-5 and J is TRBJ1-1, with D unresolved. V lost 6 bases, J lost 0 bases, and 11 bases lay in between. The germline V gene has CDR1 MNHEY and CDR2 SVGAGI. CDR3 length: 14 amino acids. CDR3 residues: CASSYGDVNTEAFF. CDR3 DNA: TGTGCCAGCAGCTACGGTGACGTGAACACTGAAGCTTTCTTT.

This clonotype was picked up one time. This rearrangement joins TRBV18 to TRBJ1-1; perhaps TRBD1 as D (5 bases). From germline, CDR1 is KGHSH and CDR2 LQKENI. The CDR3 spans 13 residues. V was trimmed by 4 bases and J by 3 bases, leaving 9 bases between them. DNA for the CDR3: TGTGCCAGCTCACAGGGGATGGACACTGAAGCTTTCTTT. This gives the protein CASSQGMDTEAFF.

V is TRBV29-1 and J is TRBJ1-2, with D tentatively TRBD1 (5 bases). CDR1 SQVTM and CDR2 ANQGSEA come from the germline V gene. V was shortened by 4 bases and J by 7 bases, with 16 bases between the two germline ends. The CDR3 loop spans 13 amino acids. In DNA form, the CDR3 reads TGCAGCGTTGGGGGCCAGGCGACGGGTGGCTACACCTTC. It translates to CSVGGQATGGYTF. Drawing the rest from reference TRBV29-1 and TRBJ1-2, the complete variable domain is SAVISQKPSRDICQRGTSLTIQCQVDSQVTMMFWYRQQPGQSLTLIATANQGSEATYESGFVIDKFPISRPNLTFSTLTVSNMSPEDSSIYLCSVGGQATGGYTFGSGTRLTVV.

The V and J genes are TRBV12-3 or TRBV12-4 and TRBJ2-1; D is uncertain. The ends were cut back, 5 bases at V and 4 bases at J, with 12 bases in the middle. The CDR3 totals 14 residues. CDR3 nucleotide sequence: TGTGCCAGCAGTCCGGATGTGGCTTACAATGAGCAGTTCTTC. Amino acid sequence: CASSPDVAYNEQFF.

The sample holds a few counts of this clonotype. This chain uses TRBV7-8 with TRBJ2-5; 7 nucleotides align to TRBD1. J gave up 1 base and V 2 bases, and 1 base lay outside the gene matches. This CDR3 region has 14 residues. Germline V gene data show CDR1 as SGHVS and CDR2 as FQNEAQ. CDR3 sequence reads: CASSLRTGQETQYF. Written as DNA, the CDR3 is TGTGCCAGCAGCTTAAGGACAGGCCAAGAGACCCAGTACTTC.